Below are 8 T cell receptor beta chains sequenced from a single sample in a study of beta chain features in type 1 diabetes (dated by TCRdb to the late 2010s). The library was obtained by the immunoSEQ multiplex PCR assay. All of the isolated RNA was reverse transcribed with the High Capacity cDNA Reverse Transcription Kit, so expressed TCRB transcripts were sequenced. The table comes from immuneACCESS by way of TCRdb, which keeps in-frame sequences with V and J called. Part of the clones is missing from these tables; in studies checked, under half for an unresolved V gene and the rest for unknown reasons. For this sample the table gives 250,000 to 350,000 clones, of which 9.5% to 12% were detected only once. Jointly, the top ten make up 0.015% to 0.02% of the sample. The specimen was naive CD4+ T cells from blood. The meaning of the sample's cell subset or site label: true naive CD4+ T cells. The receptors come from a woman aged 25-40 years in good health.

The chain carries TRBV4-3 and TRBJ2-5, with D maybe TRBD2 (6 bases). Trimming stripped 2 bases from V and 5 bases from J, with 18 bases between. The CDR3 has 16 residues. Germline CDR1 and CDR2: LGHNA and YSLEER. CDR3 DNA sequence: TGCGCCAGCAGCCAAAACGGGCCCGGGAGCGGTGAGACCCAGTACTTC. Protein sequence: CASSQNGPGSGETQYF.

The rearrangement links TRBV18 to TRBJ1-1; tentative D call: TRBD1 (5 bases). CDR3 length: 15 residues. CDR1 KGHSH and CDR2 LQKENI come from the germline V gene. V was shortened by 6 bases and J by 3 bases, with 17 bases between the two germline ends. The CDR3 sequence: CASSPRLDSHTEAFF. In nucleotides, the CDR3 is TGTGCCAGCTCGCCAAGACTTGACAGTCACACTGAAGCTTTCTTT. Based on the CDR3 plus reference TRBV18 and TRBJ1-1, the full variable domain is NAGVMQNPRHLVRRRGQEARLRCSPMKGHSHVYWYRQLPEEGLKFMVYLQKENIIDESGMPKERFSAEFPKEGPSILRIQQVVRGDSAAYFCASSPRLDSHTEAFFGQGTRLTVV.

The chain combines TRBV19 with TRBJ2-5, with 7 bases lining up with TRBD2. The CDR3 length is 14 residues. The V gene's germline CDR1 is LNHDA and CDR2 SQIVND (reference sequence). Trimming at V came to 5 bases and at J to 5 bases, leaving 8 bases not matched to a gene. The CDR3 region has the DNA TGTGCCAGTAGTGCAACTAGCGACGGGGAGACCCAGTACTTC. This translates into CASSATSDGETQYF.

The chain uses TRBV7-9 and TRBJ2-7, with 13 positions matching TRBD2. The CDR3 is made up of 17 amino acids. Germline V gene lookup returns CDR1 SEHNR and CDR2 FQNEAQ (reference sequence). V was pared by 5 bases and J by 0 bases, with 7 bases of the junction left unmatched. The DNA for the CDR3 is TGTGCCAGCAGCCACAGACTAGCGGGAGGCCCCTCCTACGAGCAGTACTTC. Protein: CASSHRLAGGPSYEQYF.

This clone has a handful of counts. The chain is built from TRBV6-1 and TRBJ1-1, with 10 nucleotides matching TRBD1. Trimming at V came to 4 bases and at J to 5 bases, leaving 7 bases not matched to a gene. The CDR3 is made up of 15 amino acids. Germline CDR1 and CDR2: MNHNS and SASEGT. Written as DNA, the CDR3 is TGTGCCAGCAGTGCAAAGACAGGGGGCGGGACTGAAGCTTTCTTT. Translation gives CASSAKTGGGTEAFF.

The CDR3: CASSTDGGGYGYTF. CDR3 in DNA: TGTGCCAGCAGTACCGACGGGGGGGGTTATGGCTACACCTTC. The V and J genes are TRBV28 and TRBJ1-2, with a weak D call TRBD1 (5 bases). Trimming pared 5 bases from V and 5 bases from J, leaving 15 bases between. The germline V gene encodes CDR1 MDHEN and CDR2 SYDVKM. This CDR3 is 14 amino acids long.

The CDR3 region has the DNA TGTGCCAGCTCACCGGGGCCTATGGACCAGCCCCAGCATTTT. This gives the protein CASSPGPMDQPQHF. The rearrangement joins TRBV18 to TRBJ1-5, with D perhaps matching TRBD1 (5 bases). The germline V gene encodes CDR1 KGHSH and CDR2 LQKENI. This CDR3 region has 14 residues. Trimming took 3 bases from V and 7 from J, leaving 13 bases between them.

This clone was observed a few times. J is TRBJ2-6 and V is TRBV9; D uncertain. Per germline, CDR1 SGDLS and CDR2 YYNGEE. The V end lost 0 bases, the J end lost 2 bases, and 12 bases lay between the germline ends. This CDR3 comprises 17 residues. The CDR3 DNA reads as TGTGCCAGCAGCGTAGCGGCAGGCCCCCCTGGGGCCAACGTCCTGACTTTC. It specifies CASSVAAGPPGANVLTF.